This T cell receptor (beta chain) was identified in a study of memory CD4+ T cells and cytomegalovirus serostatus. Study in general: Donors were healthy Belgian adults, 10 or so CMV seropositive and 20 to 25 seronegative. Study-wide points: CD4+ memory repertoires contained about two fifths of the roughly 160 reported CMV TCRbeta sequences. A US-trained random forest predicted CMV serostatus with median AUC about 0.92.

V lost 5 bases and J 7 bases, leaving 17 bases between the germline ends. The CDR3 is 14 amino acids. In germline, CDR1 is LNHDA, CDR2 SQIVND (reference sequence). For this clone: Its antigen is currently unknown.

In the original workflow: After removing out-of-frame reads, around 2 million distinct TCRbeta sequences remained. Data came from immunoSEQ multiplex PCR; TCRdb stores just in-frame clones and leaves some out. V and J calls plus clone size are reproduced from that table; the DNA served to infer D and trimming. The sample holds 60,000 to 70,000 clones, about three quarters seen once. Single viable CD3+CD4+CD8-CD45RO+ cells were sorted as the memory CD4+ T cells. The clonotype was recovered from an adult in good health and CMV-seropositive. The chain uses TRBV19 and TRBJ2-5; the D gene could be TRBD1 or TRBD2 (6 bases each). Material: memory CD4+ T cells from blood. The CDR3 DNA is TGTGCCAGTAGTTCCTCGACAGGAGGGGTGACCCAGTACTTC. It encodes CASSSSTGGVTQYF.